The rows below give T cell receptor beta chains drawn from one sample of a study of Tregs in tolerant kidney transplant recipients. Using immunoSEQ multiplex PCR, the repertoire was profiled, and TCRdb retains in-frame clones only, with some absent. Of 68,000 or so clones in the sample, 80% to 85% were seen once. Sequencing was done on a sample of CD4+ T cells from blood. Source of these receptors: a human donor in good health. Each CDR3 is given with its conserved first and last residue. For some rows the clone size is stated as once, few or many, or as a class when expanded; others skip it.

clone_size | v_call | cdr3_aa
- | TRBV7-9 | CASSLGGEAYEQYF
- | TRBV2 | CARGLLGPYTDTQYF
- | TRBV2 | CASSEALSGVEQYF
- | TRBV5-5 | CASSVSAGANPYEQYF
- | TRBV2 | CASTERGAAYEQYF
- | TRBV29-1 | CSVVGIRFEVSTDTQYF
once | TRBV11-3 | CASSLGTANTGELFF
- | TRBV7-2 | CASSLSPQQETQYF
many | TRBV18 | CASSPPGGIRNTIYF
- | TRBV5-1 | CASSSQLRGGYGYTF
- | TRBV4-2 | CASSQDFRNSPLHF
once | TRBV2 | CASSEGQVFPPREQYF
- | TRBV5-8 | CASSFESYGYTF
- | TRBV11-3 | CASSLVLAGDPDTQYF
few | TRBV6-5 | CASSEAGTQGYTF
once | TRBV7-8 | CASSLGLLAEGDEQFF
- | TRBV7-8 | CASLQGGKEGTIYF
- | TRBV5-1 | CASSPTSGGFAILEQYF
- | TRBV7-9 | CASSLSGVSTDTQYF
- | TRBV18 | CASSRPIKQGRLYTGELFF
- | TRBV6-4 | CGGPNYGYTF
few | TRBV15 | CATSRDEGYNEQFF